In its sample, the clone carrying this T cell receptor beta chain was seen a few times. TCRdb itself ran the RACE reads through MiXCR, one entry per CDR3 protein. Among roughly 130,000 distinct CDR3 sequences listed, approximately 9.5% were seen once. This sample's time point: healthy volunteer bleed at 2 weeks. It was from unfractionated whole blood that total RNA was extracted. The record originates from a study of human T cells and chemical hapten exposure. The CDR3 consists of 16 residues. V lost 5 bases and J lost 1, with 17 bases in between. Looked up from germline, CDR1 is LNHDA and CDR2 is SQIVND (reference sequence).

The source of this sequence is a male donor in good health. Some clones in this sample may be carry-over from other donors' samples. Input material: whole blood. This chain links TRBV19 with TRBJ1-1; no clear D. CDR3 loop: CASSVPSFPRNTEAFF. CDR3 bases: TGTGCCAGTAGTGTCCCCTCCTTCCCACGGAACACTGAAGCTTTCTTT.